Below, one T cell receptor beta chain is given with its context. The CDR3 runs to 16 residues. Germline V gene data show CDR1 as ENHRY and CDR2 as SYGVKD. Trimming removed 4 bases from V and 5 bases from J; junction bases left unmatched: 10. This specimen comes from a study of blood T cell repertoires in COVID-19. Study in general: Samples came from the United States, Italy and Spain, spanning acute and convalescent COVID-19. From T cells, B-cell-depleted T cells, or PBMCs came the material, which was cDNA or gDNA.

Seattle-derived patients entered the study during active infection and were followed longitudinally. As handled by the study authors: Estimation of nucleated cell counts relied on the amplification of reference gene primers. TCRdb's table, derived via immunoSEQ multiplex PCR, lists solely in-frame clones and lacks some. V, J and clone size were drawn from that table, and D and trimming were deduced from the DNA. Of under 250,000 clones in the sample, approximately 90% are singletons; the top ten hold about 0.8%. The source is a man aged 55 to 70 with COVID-19, enrolled during active disease. Sequenced sample: peripheral blood. This rearrangement joins TRBV10-3 to TRBJ2-1; 8 positions match TRBD2. CDR3 DNA sequence: TGTGCCATCAGTGGTCTAGCGGGCACGCAGAACAATGAGCAGTTCTTC. Protein product: CAISGLAGTQNNEQFF.